These 25 T cell receptor beta chains share one sample of origin, sequenced in a study of T cell repertoires in cytomegalovirus infection. TCRdb reanalysed the reads using MiXCR and keeps one entry per CDR3 protein. The sample records approximately 730,000 distinct CDR3 sequences, approximately 32% being singletons. For these TCRs, the target antigens are not known. Source: cultured CD8+ T cells from PBMCs, taken from culture after CMV antigen stimulation. These receptors originate from a human donor in good health (CMV status not recorded). Some clones in this sample may be carry-over from other donors' samples.

This clonotype showed up just a few times. The J gene is TRBJ2-5, the V gene TRBV12-3 or TRBV12-4; 7 bases are shared with TRBD2. J was trimmed by 1 base and V by 6 bases; bases with no gene match: 8. The CDR3 has 15 amino acids. The DNA for the CDR3 is TGTGCCAGCAGCCCCTGGGAGGGCAGCCAAGAGACCCAGTACTTC. It is translated as CASSPWEGSQETQYF.

This clonotype has ten or more counts. The rearrangement joins TRBV5-6 to TRBJ2-2; D remains ambiguous. CDR1 and CDR2 from the germline V gene are SGHDT and YYEEEE. Trimming shortened V by 1 base and J by 4 bases, and 5 bases separated the two germline ends. The CDR3 totals 13 residues. CDR3 coding DNA: TGTGCCAGCAGCTTGAGCGCCACCGGGGAGCTGTTTTTT. Translating gives CASSLSATGELFF.

CDR3 sequence (DNA): TGTGCCAGCCGGCACGGAGGGGATGTCTATGGCTACACCTTC. It translates to CASRHGGDVYGYTF. The V gene is TRBV7-9, the J gene TRBJ1-2, with a tentative D call TRBD1 (5 bases). CDR3 length equals 14 residues. CDR1 is SEHNR, CDR2 FQNEAQ, per germline (reference sequence). The germline V and J ends were trimmed by 8 bases and 4 bases, with 17 bases remaining between them.

This sequence joins TRBV2 and TRBJ1-1, with a weak D call TRBD1 (5 bases). Looked up from germline, CDR1 is SNHLY and CDR2 is FYNNEI. CDR3 length equals 13 residues. The V gene lost 3 bases and the J gene lost 5 bases, with 10 bases spanning the gap. CDR3 residues: CASSDLPGTEAFF. CDR3 DNA: TGTGCCAGCAGTGATCTCCCAGGGACTGAAGCTTTCTTT.

The sample holds a few counts of this clonotype. CDR3 sequence reads: CASTGAGSTEAFF. CDR3 in DNA: TGTGCCAGCACCGGAGCAGGGAGTACTGAAGCTTTCTTT. This chain joins TRBV7-9 and TRBJ1-1; perhaps TRBD1 as D (5 bases). V was clipped by 7 bases and J by 5 bases, with 14 bases between them. Germline lookup yields CDR1 SEHNR and CDR2 FQNEAQ (reference sequence). The CDR3 is 13 amino acids.

This clonotype appeared a few times. V gene TRBV2 combines with J gene TRBJ1-2, with D unresolved. The germline V gene has CDR1 SNHLY and CDR2 FYNNEI. The CDR3 is 8 residues long. Trimming removed 9 bases at V and 5 bases at J, with 1 base between. The CDR3 region is CASYGYTF. The CDR3 DNA sequence: TGTGCCAGTTATGGCTACACCTTC.

The V gene is TRBV6-4, the J gene TRBJ2-3; D is unclear. The V end was cut by 2 bases, the J end by 6 bases, with 9 bases between. The CDR3 totals 13 residues. From germline, CDR1 is MRHNA and CDR2 SNTAGT. For the CDR3, the DNA is TGTGCCAGCAGTGACCCACTATGGGATACGCAGTATTTT. Encoded protein: CASSDPLWDTQYF.

This sequence joins TRBV6-2 or TRBV6-3 and TRBJ2-2; perhaps TRBD2 as D (7 bases). CDR3 length: 16 residues. Germline CDR1 is MNHEY and CDR2 is SVGEGT. Trimming took 2 bases from V and 2 from J, leaving 12 bases between them. Here the CDR3 reads CASSYVAGANTGELFF. In DNA, the CDR3 is TGTGCCAGCAGTTACGTGGCGGGGGCCAACACCGGGGAGCTGTTTTTT.

This clonotype was seen repeatedly, ten times or more. The chain is built from TRBV7-9 and TRBJ1-4; D is possibly TRBD1 (6 bases). Germline CDR1 reads SEHNR; CDR2 reads FQNEAQ (reference sequence). There are 17 residues in the CDR3. V was cut by 5 bases and J by 7 bases, with 23 bases left in between. DNA of the CDR3: TGTGCCAGCAGCCCCGCGATCTGGCAGGGGATAGGTGAAAAACTGTTTTTT. This translates into CASSPAIWQGIGEKLFF.

J is TRBJ2-7 and V is TRBV27; no firm D call. Germline values: CDR1 MNHEY, CDR2 SMNVEV (reference sequence). The CDR3 totals 13 residues. Trimming cost V 3 bases and J 3 bases, with 9 bases left between them. Here the CDR3 reads CASSFLHRYEQYF. CDR3 nucleotides: TGTGCCAGCAGTTTCCTCCATCGCTACGAGCAGTACTTC.

This sequence joins TRBV6-5 and TRBJ2-2; 8 bases fit TRBD2. Germline V gene data show CDR1 as MNHEY and CDR2 as SVGAGI. V was pared by 2 bases and J by 3 bases, with 8 bases of the junction left unmatched. The CDR3 has 17 amino acids. The CDR3 region is CASSYGWSGGYTGELFF. Here the CDR3 DNA reads TGTGCCAGCAGTTACGGGTGGAGCGGGGGTTACACCGGGGAGCTGTTTTTT.

The V call is TRBV6-6, the J call TRBJ2-5, with 9 bases identical to TRBD1. V lost 4 bases, J lost 4 bases, and 10 bases stayed unmatched. The CDR3 is 16 amino acids. Germline loops: CDR1 MNHNY, CDR2 SVGAGI (reference sequence). CDR3 sequence reads: CASSFPGQGERETQYF. In nucleotides, the CDR3 is TGTGCCAGCAGTTTCCCGGGACAGGGAGAGAGAGAGACCCAGTACTTC.

The chain has TRBV6-1 and TRBJ2-5; 8 bases agree with TRBD1. CDR1 and CDR2 (germline): MNHNS, SASEGT. V gave up 6 bases and J gave up 5 bases; unmatched junction bases: 8. This CDR3 contains 14 residues. CDR3 residues: CASSPRGQKETQYF. The CDR3 nucleotides read TGTGCCAGCAGCCCCAGGGGGCAGAAGGAGACCCAGTACTTC.

V and J are TRBV6-5 and TRBJ1-2; possibly TRBD1 for D (5 bases). V was cut by 1 base and J by 2 bases, with 11 bases left in between. The CDR3 is made up of 15 amino acids. Germline CDR1 is MNHEY and CDR2 is SVGAGI. This CDR3 is CASSYYLGRNYGYTF. In DNA, the CDR3 is TGTGCCAGCAGTTACTATCTGGGACGGAACTATGGCTACACCTTC.

There are a few counts of this clonotype. The rearrangement joins TRBV7-6 to TRBJ1-1; the D gene is possibly TRBD1 (5 bases). This CDR3 comprises 11 residues. Germline V lookup: CDR1 SGHVS, CDR2 FNYEAQ. Between the trimmed V and J ends, which lost 7 bases and 10 bases, there was a span of 13 bases. The CDR3 nucleotides read TGTGCCAGCATCGGGACCCGGACAGCTTTCTTT. Residues: CASIGTRTAFF. The full variable domain, with the rest looked up from reference TRBV7-6 and TRBJ1-1, is GAGVSQSPRYKVTKRGQDVALRCDPISGHVSLYWYRQALGQGPEFLTYFNYEAQQDKSGLPNDRFSAERPEGSISTLTIQRTEQRDSAMYRCASIGTRTAFFGQGTRLTVV.

This clonotype occurred many times. This chain joins TRBV6-1 and TRBJ2-1, with D possibly matching TRBD2 (5 bases). V lost 2 bases to trimming and J lost 0 bases, with 8 bases between them. This CDR3 comprises 15 residues. Germline V gene data show CDR1 as MNHNS and CDR2 as SASEGT. DNA for the CDR3: TGTGCCAGCAGTGAATATGCGGGCTCCTACAATGAGCAGTTCTTC. As protein: CASSEYAGSYNEQFF.

This clonotype was picked up a small number of times. V gene TRBV27 combines with J gene TRBJ2-7, with D possibly matching TRBD1 (5 bases). V lost 3 bases to trimming and J lost 2 bases, with 11 bases between them. The CDR3 contains 14 residues. Germline V gives CDR1 MNHEY, CDR2 SMNVEV (reference sequence). CDR3 sequence reads: CASSFSGRTYEQYF. The CDR3 DNA sequence: TGTGCCAGCAGTTTTTCAGGGCGGACCTACGAGCAGTACTTC.

This clonotype was seen more than once but under ten times. The CDR3 region is CASSLDRRPGNTIYF. For the CDR3, the DNA is TGTGCCAGCAGCTTAGACAGGAGACCTGGAAACACCATATATTTT. This chain joins TRBV7-9 and TRBJ1-3; a weak D match, TRBD1 (5 bases). The V gene lost 1 base and the J gene lost 2 bases, with 9 bases spanning the gap. Germline V lookup: CDR1 SEHNR, CDR2 FQNEAQ (reference sequence). This CDR3 comprises 15 residues.

V is TRBV27 and J is TRBJ1-2, with 7 bases lining up with TRBD1. In germline, CDR1 is MNHEY, CDR2 SMNVEV (reference sequence). The CDR3 has 15 residues. The V gene end was trimmed by 7 bases and the J gene end by 4 bases; junction bases not matched to a gene: 12. CDR3 nucleotides: TGTGCCAGCACCTTAAGTAGGGGGCATGGCTATGGCTACACCTTC. This codes for CASTLSRGHGYGYTF.

This clonotype has a count of ten or more. The rearrangement links TRBV27 to TRBJ1-2, with a tentative D call TRBD1 (6 bases). Trimming cost V 2 bases and J 3 bases, with 10 bases left between them. The germline CDR1 and CDR2 sequences are MNHEY and SMNVEV (reference sequence). This CDR3 spans 14 amino acids. DNA of the CDR3: TGTGCCAGCAGTTTAGGGGGGGGCGACTATGGCTACACCTTC. As protein: CASSLGGGDYGYTF.

The V and J genes are TRBV7-6 and TRBJ2-7, with D hard to call. This CDR3 region has 19 residues. The V and J ends lost 1 base and 0 bases respectively, with 22 bases between them. CDR1 and CDR2 from the germline V gene are SGHVS and FNYEAQ. The CDR3 nucleotides read TGTGCCAGCAGCTTAGAAGTACCGACCACTGGAGTTTTCTCCTACGAGCAGTACTTC. It yields the protein CASSLEVPTTGVFSYEQYF. Drawing the rest from reference TRBV7-6 and TRBJ2-7, the complete variable domain is GAGVSQSPRYKVTKRGQDVALRCDPISGHVSLYWYRQALGQGPEFLTYFNYEAQQDKSGLPNDRFSAERPEGSISTLTIQRTEQRDSAMYRCASSLEVPTTGVFSYEQYFGPGTRLTVT.

The V gene is TRBV28, the J gene TRBJ1-5, with D unclear. V lost 4 bases to trimming and J lost 7 bases, with 11 bases between them. This CDR3 region has 13 residues. Germline assignment: CDR1 MDHEN and CDR2 SYDVKM. The chain's CDR3 is CASSYGVGQPQHF. The CDR3 region has the DNA TGTGCCAGCAGTTACGGTGTGGGCCAGCCCCAGCATTTT.

This clonotype has more than one count but fewer than ten. The V call is TRBV12-3 or TRBV12-4, the J call TRBJ2-2; 10 bases fit TRBD2. The CDR3 runs 15 residues. J was trimmed by 2 bases and V by 8 bases; bases with no gene match: 5. The CDR3 bases are TGTGCCAGCTGCCTAGCGGGGGCAAACACCGGGGAGCTGTTTTTT. This sequence encodes CASCLAGANTGELFF.

This clonotype was picked up many times. This sequence joins TRBV7-2 and TRBJ2-7; 11 nucleotides match TRBD2. The germline V gene encodes CDR1 SGHTA and CDR2 FQGNSA. The V and J ends lost 3 bases and 7 bases, in that order; junction bases with no gene match: 8. The CDR3 is 15 amino acids. CDR3 sequence reads: CASSFVSGGAREQYF. In nucleotides, the CDR3 is TGTGCCAGCAGCTTCGTTAGCGGGGGGGCAAGGGAGCAGTACTTC.

J is TRBJ1-2 and V is TRBV14, with TRBD1 as a possible D gene (6 bases). The V end lost 4 bases, the J end lost 4 bases, and 16 bases lay between the germline ends. Germline lookup yields CDR1 SGHDN and CDR2 FVKESK. This CDR3 has 15 residues. CDR3: CASSRGTKRGYGYTF. In nucleotides, the CDR3 is TGTGCCAGCAGCCGAGGGACAAAAAGGGGCTATGGCTACACCTTC.